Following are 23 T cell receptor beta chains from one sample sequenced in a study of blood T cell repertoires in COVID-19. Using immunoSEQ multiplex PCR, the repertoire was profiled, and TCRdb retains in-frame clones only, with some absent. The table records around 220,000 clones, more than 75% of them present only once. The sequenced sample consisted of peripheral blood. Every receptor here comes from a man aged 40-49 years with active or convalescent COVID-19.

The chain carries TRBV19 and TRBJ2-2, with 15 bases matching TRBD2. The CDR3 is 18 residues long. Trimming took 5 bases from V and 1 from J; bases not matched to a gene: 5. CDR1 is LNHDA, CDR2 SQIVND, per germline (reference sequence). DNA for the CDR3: TGTGCCAGTAGTTCTGGACTAGCGGGGGGGTTGAACACCGGGGAGCTGTTTTTT. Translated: CASSSGLAGGLNTGELFF.

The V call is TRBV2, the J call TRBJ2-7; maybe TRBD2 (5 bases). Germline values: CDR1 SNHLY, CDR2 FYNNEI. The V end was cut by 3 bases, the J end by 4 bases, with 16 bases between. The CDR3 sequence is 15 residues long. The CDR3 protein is CASSDSGSAGYEQYF. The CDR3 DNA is TGTGCCAGCAGTGATAGTGGATCCGCGGGTTACGAGCAGTACTTC.

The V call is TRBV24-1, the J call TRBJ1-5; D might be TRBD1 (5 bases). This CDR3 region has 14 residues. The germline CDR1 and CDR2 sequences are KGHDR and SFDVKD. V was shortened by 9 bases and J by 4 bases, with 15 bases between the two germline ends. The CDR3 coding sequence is TGTGCCACCGCCCCAGGGAATTTAAATCAGCCCCAGCATTTT. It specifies CATAPGNLNQPQHF.

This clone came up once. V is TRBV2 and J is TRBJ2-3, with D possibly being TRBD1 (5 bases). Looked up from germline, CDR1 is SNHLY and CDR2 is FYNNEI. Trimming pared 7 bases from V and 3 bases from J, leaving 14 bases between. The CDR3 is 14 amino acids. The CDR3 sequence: CASKVEKGTDTQYF. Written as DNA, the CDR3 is TGTGCCAGCAAGGTGGAAAAGGGGACAGATACGCAGTATTTT. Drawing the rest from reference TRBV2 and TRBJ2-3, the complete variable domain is EPEVTQTPSHQVTQMGQEVILRCVPISNHLYFYWYRQILGQKVEFLVSFYNNEISEKSEIFDDQFSVERPDGSNFTLKIRSTKLEDSAMYFCASKVEKGTDTQYFGPGTRLTVL.

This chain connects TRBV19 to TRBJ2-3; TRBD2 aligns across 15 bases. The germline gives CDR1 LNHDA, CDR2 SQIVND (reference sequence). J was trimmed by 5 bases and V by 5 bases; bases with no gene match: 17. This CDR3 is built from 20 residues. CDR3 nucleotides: TGTGCCAGTAGTCCTCGGACTAGCGGGGGGGCCAACGGATTAGTAGATACGCAGTATTTT. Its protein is CASSPRTSGGANGLVDTQYF.

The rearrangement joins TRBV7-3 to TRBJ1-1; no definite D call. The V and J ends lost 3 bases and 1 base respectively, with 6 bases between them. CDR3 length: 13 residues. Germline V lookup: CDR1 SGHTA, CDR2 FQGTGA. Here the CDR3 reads CASSLRPNTEAFF. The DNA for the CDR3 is TGTGCCAGCAGCTTGCGGCCGAACACTGAAGCTTTCTTT. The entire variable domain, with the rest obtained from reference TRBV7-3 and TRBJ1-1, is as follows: GAGVSQTPSNKVTEKGKYVELRCDPISGHTALYWYRQSLGQGPEFLIYFQGTGAADDSGLPNDRFFAVRPEGSVSTLKIQRTERGDSAVYLCASSLRPNTEAFFGQGTRLTVV.

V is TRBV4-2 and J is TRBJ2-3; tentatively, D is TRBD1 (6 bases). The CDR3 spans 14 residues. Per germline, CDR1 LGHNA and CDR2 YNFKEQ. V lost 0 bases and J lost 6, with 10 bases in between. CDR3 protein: CASSQDLRGDTQYF. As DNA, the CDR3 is TGTGCCAGCAGCCAAGATCTGAGGGGGGATACGCAGTATTTT.

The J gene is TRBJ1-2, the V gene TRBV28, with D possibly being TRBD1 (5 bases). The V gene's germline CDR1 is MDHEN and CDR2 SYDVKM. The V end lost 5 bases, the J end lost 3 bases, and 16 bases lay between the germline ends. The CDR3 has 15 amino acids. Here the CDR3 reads CASSVPVQGDYGYTF. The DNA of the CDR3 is TGTGCCAGCAGTGTCCCGGTGCAGGGCGACTATGGCTACACCTTC.

The CDR3 DNA reads TGTGCCAGCAGCCACTTGACGGGCTACGAGCAGTACTTC. This encodes CASSHLTGYEQYF. The V and J genes are TRBV27 and TRBJ2-7; no firm D call. The CDR3 loop spans 13 amino acids. Trimming removed 6 bases at V and 3 bases at J, with 12 bases between. Germline V gene sequence: CDR1 MNHEY, CDR2 SMNVEV (reference sequence).

The CDR3 sequence: CASRLTGGDGYTF. CDR3 sequence (DNA): TGTGCCAGCAGATTAACAGGGGGCGATGGCTACACCTTC. The chain has TRBV7-9 and TRBJ1-2; 9 nucleotides line up with TRBD1. From germline, CDR1 is SEHNR and CDR2 FQNEAQ (reference sequence). CDR3 length: 13 amino acids. Trimming took 6 bases from V and 6 from J; bases not matched to a gene: 5.

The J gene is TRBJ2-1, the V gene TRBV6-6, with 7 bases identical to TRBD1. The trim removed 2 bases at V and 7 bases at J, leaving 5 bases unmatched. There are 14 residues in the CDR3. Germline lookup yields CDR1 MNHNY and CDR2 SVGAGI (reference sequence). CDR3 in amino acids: CASSYGTEMNEQFF. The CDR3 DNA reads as TGTGCCAGCAGTTACGGGACAGAGATGAATGAGCAGTTCTTC.

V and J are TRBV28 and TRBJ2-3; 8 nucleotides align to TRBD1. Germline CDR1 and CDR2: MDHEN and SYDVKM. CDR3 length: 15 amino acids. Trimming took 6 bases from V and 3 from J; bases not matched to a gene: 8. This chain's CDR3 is CASRWTGMNTDTQYF. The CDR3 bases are TGTGCCAGCAGATGGACAGGGATGAATACAGATACGCAGTATTTT.

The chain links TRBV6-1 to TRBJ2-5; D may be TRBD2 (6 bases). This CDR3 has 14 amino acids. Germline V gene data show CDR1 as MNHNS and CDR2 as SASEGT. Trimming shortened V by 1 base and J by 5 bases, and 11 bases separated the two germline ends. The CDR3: CASSEGWAGETQYF. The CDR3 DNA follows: TGTGCCAGCAGTGAAGGTTGGGCGGGGGAGACCCAGTACTTC.

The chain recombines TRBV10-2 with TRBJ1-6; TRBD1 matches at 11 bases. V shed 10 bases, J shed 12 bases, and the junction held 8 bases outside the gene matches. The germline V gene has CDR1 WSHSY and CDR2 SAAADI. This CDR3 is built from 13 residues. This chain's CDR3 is CAIAPGQGVPLHF. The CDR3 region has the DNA TGCGCCATAGCCCCGGGACAGGGGGTACCCCTCCACTTT.

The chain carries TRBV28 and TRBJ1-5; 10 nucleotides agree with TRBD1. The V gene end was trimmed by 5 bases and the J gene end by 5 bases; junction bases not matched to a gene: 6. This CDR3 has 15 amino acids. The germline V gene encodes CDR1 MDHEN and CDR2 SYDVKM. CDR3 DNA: TGTGCCAGCAGTCCCTTAGACAGGGGGCATCAGCCCCAGCATTTT. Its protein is CASSPLDRGHQPQHF. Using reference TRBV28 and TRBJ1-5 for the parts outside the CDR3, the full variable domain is DVKVTQSSRYLVKRTGEKVFLECVQDMDHENMFWYRQDPGLGLRLIYFSYDVKMKEKGDIPEGYSVSREKKERFSLILESASTNQTSMYLCASSPLDRGHQPQHFGDGTRLSIL.

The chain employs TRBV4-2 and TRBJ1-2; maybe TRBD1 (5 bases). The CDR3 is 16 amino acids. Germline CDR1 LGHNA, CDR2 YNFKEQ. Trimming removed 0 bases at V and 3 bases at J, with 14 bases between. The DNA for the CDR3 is TGTGCCAGCAGCCAAGATAGGGCAGGGATGGACTATGGCTACACCTTC. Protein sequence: CASSQDRAGMDYGYTF.

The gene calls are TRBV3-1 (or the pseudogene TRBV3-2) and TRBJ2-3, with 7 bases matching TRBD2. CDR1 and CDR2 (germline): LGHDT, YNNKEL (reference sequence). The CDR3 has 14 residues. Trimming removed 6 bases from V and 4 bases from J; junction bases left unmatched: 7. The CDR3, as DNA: TGTGCCAGCAGGGAGAGCGGGGACTCAGATACGCAGTATTTT. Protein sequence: CASRESGDSDTQYF.

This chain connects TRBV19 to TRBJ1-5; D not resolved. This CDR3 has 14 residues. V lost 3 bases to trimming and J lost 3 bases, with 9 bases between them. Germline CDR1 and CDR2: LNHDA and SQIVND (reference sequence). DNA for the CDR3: TGTGCCAGTAGTATTACGGGAGACAATCAGCCCCAGCATTTT. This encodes CASSITGDNQPQHF.

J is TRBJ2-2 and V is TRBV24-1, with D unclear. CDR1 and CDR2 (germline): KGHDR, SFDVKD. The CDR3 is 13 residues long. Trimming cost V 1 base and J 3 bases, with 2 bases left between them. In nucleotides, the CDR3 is TGTGCCACCAGTGATTTCGACACCGGGGAGCTGTTTTTT. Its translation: CATSDFDTGELFF.

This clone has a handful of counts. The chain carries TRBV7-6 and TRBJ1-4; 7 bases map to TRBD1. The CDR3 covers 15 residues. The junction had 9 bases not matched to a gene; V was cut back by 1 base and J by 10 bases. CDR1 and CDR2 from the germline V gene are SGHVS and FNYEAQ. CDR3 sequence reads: CASSLEEGAAGKLFF. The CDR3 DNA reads TGTGCCAGCAGCTTAGAAGAGGGGGCGGCGGGAAAACTGTTTTTT.

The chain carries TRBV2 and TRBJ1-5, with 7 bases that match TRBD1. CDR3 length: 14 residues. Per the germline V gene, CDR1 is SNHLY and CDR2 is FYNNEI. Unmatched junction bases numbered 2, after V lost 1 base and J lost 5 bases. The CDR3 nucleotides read TGTGCCAGCAGTGAAGACAGGGGATATCAGCCCCAGCATTTT. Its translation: CASSEDRGYQPQHF.

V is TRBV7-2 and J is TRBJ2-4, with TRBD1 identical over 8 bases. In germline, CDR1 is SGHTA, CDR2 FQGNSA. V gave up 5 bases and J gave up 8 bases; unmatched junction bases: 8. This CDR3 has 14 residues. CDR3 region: CASSPRTGLDIQYF. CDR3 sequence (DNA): TGTGCCAGCAGCCCCCGGACAGGGCTGGACATTCAGTACTTC.

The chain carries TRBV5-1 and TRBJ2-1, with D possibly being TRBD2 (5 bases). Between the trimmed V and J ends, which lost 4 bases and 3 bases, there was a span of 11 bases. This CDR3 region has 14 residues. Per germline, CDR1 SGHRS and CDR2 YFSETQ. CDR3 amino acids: CASSLSGYYNEQFF. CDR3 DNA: TGCGCCAGCAGCCTCAGCGGATACTACAATGAGCAGTTCTTC.